This T cell receptor (beta chain) was captured in a study of blood T cells in healthy people across ages. For the second PCR, which ran for roughly 6 to 12 cycles, a sample-barcoded 5' primer and a J-beta primer mix were used. TCRdb re-derived calls from the 5' RACE reads in MiXCR, one entry per CDR3 protein. This repertoire shows under 950,000 distinct CDR3 sequences, 22% found once; its top ten account for around 22%. The study, taken as a whole, reports: Considered underestimates were the diversity estimates obtained from one million T cells. Diversity was higher, and naive CD4+ cells more numerous, in long-lived donors than in aged donors.

As for this clonotype: Its specificity is unknown.

Germline V gene sequence: CDR1 SGDLS, CDR2 YYNGEE. V was pared by 0 bases and J by 8 bases, with 12 bases between. The CDR3 totals 14 residues. V gene TRBV9 combines with J gene TRBJ2-1; D gene ambiguous. The receptor was derived from a man between 70 and 80 years old in good health. The specimen sequenced was blood. CDR3 in DNA: TGTGCCAGCAGCGTAGCCGGTGATGTTTATGAGCAGTTCTTC. Its translation: CASSVAGDVYEQFF. Filled out from reference TRBV9 and TRBJ2-1, the complete variable domain reads DSGVTQTPKHLITATGQRVTLRCSPRSGDLSVYWYQQSLDQGLQFLIQYYNGEERAKGNILERFSAQQFPDLHSELNLSSLELGDSALYFCASSVAGDVYEQFFGPGTRLTVL.